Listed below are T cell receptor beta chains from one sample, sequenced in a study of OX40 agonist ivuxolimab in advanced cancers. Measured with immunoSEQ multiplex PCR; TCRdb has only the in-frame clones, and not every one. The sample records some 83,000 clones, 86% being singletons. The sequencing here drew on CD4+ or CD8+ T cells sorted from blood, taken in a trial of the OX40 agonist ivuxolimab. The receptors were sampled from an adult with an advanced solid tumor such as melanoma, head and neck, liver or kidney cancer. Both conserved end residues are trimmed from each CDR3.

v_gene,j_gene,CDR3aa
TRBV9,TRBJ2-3,ASSKGGGPSTDTQY
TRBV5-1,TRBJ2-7,ASSLTSAYEQY
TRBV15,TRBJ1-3,ATSRVRGSGNTIY
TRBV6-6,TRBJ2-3,ASSYFGTDTQY
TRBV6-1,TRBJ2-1,ASSELAGGGRNEQF
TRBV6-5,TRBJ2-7,ASSSGTGLYEQY
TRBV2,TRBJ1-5,ATQGVGYSNQPQH
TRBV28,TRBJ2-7,ASSSQYPNGGYEQY
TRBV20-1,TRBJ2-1,SPRAGNEQF
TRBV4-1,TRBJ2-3,ASSPRLGRGPSTDTQY
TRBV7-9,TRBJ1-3,ASSLSSISGNTIY
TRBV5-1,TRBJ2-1,ASSLEQAIPNEQF
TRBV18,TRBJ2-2,ASSPRGEVVF
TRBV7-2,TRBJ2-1,ASSHDGSGVGFEQF
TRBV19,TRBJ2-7,ASSITDSFPYEQY
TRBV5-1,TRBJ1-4,ASSLAATGSAEKLF
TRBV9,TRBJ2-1,ASRGDRDPEQF
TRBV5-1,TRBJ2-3,ASSAGQTSTDTQY
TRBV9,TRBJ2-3,ASSALAGGHTDTQY
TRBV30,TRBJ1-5,AWSEGGRDQPQH
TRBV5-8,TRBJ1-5,ASSRNRGAAQPQH
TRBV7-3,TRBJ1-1,ASSLTRDSTEAF
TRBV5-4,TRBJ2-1,ASSLGGQGLNEQF
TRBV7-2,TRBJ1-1,ASSPTGGGTEAF
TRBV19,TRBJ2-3,ASSIFSGDTDTQY
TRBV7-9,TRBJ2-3,ASSLGAPRTDTQY
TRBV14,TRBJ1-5,ASSQEANQPQH
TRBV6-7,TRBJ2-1,ASSYSNQRDLIYNEQF
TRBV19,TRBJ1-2,ASSMGKAASGYGYT
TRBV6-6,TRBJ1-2,ASSYSVRADYGYT
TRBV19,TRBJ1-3,ASSDGGNTIY
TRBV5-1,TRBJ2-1,ASSLVLLAEDNEQF
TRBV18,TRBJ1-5,ASSPRDREDGQPQH
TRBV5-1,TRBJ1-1,ASSLWDRVGGEAF
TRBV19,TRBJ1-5,ASSWWTDNQPQH
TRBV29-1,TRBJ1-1,SATTGRETEAF
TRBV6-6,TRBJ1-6,ASRDLSSSPLH